This TCR beta chain was documented in a study of blood T cells in healthy people across ages. Next came a second PCR, run for about 7 to 12 cycles, which used a sample-barcoded 5' primer along with a J-beta primer mix. One entry per CDR3 protein results from TCRdb running MiXCR on the 5' RACE reads. The table shows roughly 1.7 million distinct CDR3 sequences, with approximately 32% occurring only once. CDR3 size: 13 residues. Trimming at V came to 6 bases and at J to 8 bases, leaving 12 bases not matched to a gene. CDR1 is DFQATT and CDR2 is SNEGSKA in the germline V gene (reference sequence). The clonotype originates from a woman in her twenties or thirties in good health. The sample comprised blood. The chain has TRBV20-1 and TRBJ1-2; TRBD1 aligns across 7 bases. The CDR3 loop is CSAGLQGTMGYTF. The CDR3 DNA follows: TGCAGTGCGGGATTACAGGGGACTATGGGCTACACCTTC.